This T cell receptor beta chain was observed in a study of cytomegalovirus exposure and HLA in healthy donors. Whole-study results and caveats: The study designated over 150 TCR beta chains cytomegalovirus-associated. A later analysis found most CMV-associated TCR beta chains apparently HLA-restricted.

Use of 60 Vbeta and 13 Jbeta primers characterized the PCR. Assay: immunoSEQ multiplex PCR; the TCRdb copy retains only in-frame clones and omits some. This sample's table has 120,000 to 150,000 clones. Remarks on this clone: What it binds is not known.

The V segment lost 5 bases and the J segment 3 bases; nucleotides outside the gene matches: 3. Germline loops: CDR1 LNHDA, CDR2 SQIVND (reference sequence). The CDR3 extends over 13 amino acids. The chain recombines TRBV19 with TRBJ1-2, with 7 nucleotides matching TRBD1. Sample: PBMCs. The receptor was derived from a woman aged 18-30 years in good health and CMV-seronegative. The CDR3 reads CASSSRGDYGYTF. The DNA for the CDR3 is TGTGCCAGTAGTTCCAGGGGGGACTATGGCTACACCTTC.